The source of this TCR beta chain is a study of blood T cell repertoires in COVID-19. Authors' analysis steps: Reference gene primer amplification in the assay estimated nucleated cell counts. The repertoire was sequenced with immunoSEQ multiplex PCR; TCRdb's copy has only in-frame clones and lacks some. The V and J calls and clone size were taken over from that table, and D and trimming were inferred from the DNA. The sample shows 300,000 to 450,000 clones, approximately 89% of them seen only once. The germline gives CDR1 SGDLS, CDR2 YYNGEE. Losses at the gene ends were 0 bases for V and 7 bases for J; bases not matched to a gene: 7. The CDR3 length is 17 residues. Followed over time, Seattle patients had been enrolled while infection was active.

The V call is TRBV9, the J call TRBJ1-4; the match to TRBD1 covers 12 bases. This TCR derives from a woman aged 60 to 75 with COVID-19, enrolled during active disease. The specimen sequenced was peripheral blood. In nucleotides, the CDR3 is TGTGCCAGCAGCGTAGAGGGACAGGGGGCGCGGGGTGAAAAACTGTTTTTT. It encodes CASSVEGQGARGEKLFF.